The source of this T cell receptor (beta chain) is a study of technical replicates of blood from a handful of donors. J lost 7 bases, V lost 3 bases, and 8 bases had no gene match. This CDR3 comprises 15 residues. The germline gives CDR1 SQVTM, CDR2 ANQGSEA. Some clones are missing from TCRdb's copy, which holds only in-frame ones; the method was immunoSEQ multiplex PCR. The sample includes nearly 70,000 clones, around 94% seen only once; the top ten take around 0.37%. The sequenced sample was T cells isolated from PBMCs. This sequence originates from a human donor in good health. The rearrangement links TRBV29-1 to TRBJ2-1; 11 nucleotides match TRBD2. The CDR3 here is CSVEGSLAGENEQFF. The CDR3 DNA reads TGCAGCGTTGAGGGGTCACTAGCGGGAGAAAATGAGCAGTTCTTC.